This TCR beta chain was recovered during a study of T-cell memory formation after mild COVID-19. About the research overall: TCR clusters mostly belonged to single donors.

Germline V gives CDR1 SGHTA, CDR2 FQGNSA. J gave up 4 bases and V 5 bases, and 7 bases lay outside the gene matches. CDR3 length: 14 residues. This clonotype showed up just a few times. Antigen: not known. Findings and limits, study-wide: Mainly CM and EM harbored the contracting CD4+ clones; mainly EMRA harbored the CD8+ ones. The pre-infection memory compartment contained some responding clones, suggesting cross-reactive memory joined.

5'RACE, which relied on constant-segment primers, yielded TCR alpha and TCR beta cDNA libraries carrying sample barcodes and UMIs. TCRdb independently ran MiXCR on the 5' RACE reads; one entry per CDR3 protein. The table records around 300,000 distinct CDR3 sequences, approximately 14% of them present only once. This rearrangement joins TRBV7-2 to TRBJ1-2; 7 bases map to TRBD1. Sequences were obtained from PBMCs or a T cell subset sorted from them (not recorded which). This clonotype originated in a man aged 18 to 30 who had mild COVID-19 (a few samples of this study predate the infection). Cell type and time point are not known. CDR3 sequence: CASSRRQGSYGYTF. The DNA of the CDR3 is TGTGCCAGCAGCCGCAGACAGGGTAGCTATGGCTACACCTTC.